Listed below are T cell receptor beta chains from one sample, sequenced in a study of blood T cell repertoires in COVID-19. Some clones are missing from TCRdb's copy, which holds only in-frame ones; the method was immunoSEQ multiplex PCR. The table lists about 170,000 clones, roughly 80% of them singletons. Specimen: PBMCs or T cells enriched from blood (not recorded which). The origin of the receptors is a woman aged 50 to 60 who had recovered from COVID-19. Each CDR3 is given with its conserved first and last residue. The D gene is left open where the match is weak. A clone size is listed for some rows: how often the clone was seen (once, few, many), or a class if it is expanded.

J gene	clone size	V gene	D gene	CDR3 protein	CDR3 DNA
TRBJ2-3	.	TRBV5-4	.	CASSPTGGAQDTQYF	TGTGCCAGCAGCCCGACGGGCGGGGCCCAAGATACGCAGTATTTT
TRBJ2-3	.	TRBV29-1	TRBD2	CSVMTSGSPTDTQYF	TGCAGCGTCATGACTAGCGGGAGTCCCACAGATACGCAGTATTTT
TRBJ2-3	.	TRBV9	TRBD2	CASSVAGGSDTQYF	TGTGCCAGCAGCGTAGCGGGAGGGTCAGATACGCAGTATTTT
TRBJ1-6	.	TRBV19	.	CASSMGQKYNSPLHF	TGTGCCAGTAGTATGGGGCAGAAATATAATTCACCCCTCCACTTT
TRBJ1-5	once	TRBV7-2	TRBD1	CASSNRDRGIGQPQHF	TGTGCCAGCAGCAACCGGGACAGGGGGATTGGGCAGCCCCAGCATTTT
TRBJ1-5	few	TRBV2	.	CASSARENQPQHF	TGTGCCAGCAGTGCCAGGGAAAATCAGCCCCAGCATTTT
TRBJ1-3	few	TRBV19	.	CASSTPDKAGEGNTIYF	TGTGCCAGTAGTACCCCGGACAAGGCCGGAGAGGGAAACACCATATATTTT
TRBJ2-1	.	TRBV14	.	CASSQVSQNRYNEQFF	TGTGCCAGCAGCCAAGTTTCGCAGAACCGCTACAATGAGCAGTTCTTC
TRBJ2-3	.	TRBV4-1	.	CASSQRSTPGLLTDTQYF	TGCGCCAGCAGCCAACGATCTACTCCGGGACTGCTCACCGATACGCAGTATTTT
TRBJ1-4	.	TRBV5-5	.	CASSPRNLDEKLFF	TGTGCCAGCAGCCCGAGAAATTTGGATGAAAAACTGTTTTTT
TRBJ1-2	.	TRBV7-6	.	CASSLATDSLGGYTF	TGTGCCAGCAGCTTGGCGACAGATTCCTTAGGAGGCTACACCTTC
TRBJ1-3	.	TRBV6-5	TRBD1	CASTPTGRGNTIYF	TGTGCCAGCACCCCGACAGGGCGCGGAAACACCATATATTTT
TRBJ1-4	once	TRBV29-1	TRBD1	CSVTTGGVNEKLFF	TGCAGCGTAACGACAGGGGGCGTTAATGAAAAACTGTTTTTT
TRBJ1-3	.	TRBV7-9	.	CASSLKGGKVGNTIYF	TGTGCCAGCAGCTTAAAAGGCGGAAAAGTAGGAAACACCATATATTTT
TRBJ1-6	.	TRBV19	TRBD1	CASTQGLGSPLHF	TGTGCCAGTACACAGGGGTTAGGCTCACCCCTCCACTTT
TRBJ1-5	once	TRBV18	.	CASSPGSGQPQHF	TGTGCCAGCTCACCAGGCTCGGGTCAGCCCCAGCATTTT
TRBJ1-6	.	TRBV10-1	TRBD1	CASGPRDRDANLSPLHF	TGCGCCAGCGGCCCCCGGGACAGAGACGCCAATTTATCACCCCTCCACTTT